The 2 T cell receptor beta chains in this list originate from one sample, sequenced in a study of blood T cell repertoires in COVID-19. Sequencing was performed with immunoSEQ multiplex PCR; in TCRdb, only in-frame clones are kept and a portion is missing. The data show approximately 400,000 clones, with 70% to 90% seen just once and over 9.5% held by the top ten. Sequencing was performed on peripheral blood. The receptors originated from a woman in her forties or fifties with COVID-19, enrolled during active disease.

About this clone itself: The same CDR3 can be traced to other DNA sequences in this sample. The V and J genes are TRBV18 and TRBJ1-2; D is uncertain. Per the germline V gene, CDR1 is KGHSH and CDR2 is LQKENI. The V gene lost 3 bases and the J gene lost 0 bases, with 8 bases spanning the gap. This CDR3 region has 14 residues. CDR3: CASSPNRANYGYTF. DNA of the CDR3: TGTGCCAGCTCACCGAACAGAGCTAACTATGGCTACACCTTC.

V and J are TRBV5-1 and TRBJ2-7; TRBD2 is a possible D gene (6 bases). V was trimmed by 4 bases and J by 1 base, leaving 12 bases between them. Per the germline V gene, CDR1 is SGHRS and CDR2 is YFSETQ. This CDR3 contains 14 residues. CDR3 coding DNA: TGCGCCAGCAGCCCGCAGGGAGGATCCTACGAGCAGTACTTC. Encoded protein: CASSPQGGSYEQYF.